The clone carrying this T cell receptor (beta chain) was detected only a few times. Each CDR3 protein is one row after TCRdb ran MiXCR on the RT-PCR reads. The profile shows 150,000 to 200,000 distinct CDR3 sequences, around 12% of them singletons. The data derive from a study of response to subunit inactivated influenza vaccine. The germline CDR1 and CDR2 sequences are SGHRS and YFSETQ. This CDR3 has 16 residues. Trimming left V 6 bases short and J 2 bases short, with 19 bases between. Another study also made use of these data, one on T cells expressing NK-cell markers. In that study: As the method of synthesis, 5'RACE template switching with UMIs yielded TCR beta cDNA. Several donors showed dominant NKG2C+ clonotypes comprising about 1.0-7.5% of their CD8+ T cells.

This sequence joins TRBV5-1 and TRBJ2-3; TRBD1 is a possible D gene (6 bases). This clonotype was sampled from a man aged 50 to 59 who received an inactivated influenza vaccine. Sequencing used CD8+ T cells sorted from PBMCs, obtained approximately 12 days after vaccination. The CDR3 reads CASTPSRTDSTDTQYF. DNA for the CDR3: TGCGCCAGCACCCCTTCCCGGACAGACTCCACAGATACGCAGTATTTT. The full variable domain, completed using reference TRBV5-1 and TRBJ2-3, is KAGVTQTPRYLIKTRGQQVTLSCSPISGHRSVSWYQQTPGQGLQFLFEYFSETQRNKGNFPGRFSGRQFSNSRSEMNVSTLELGDSALYLCASTPSRTDSTDTQYFGPGTRLTVL.